This TCR beta chain was sequenced for a study of shared clonotypes between healthy human individuals (dated by TCRdb to 2019 to 2021). General notes on the study: The cohort included three men and two women between 18 and 49 years of age. Libraries were prepared and TCR repertoires were sequenced by different laboratories using diverse techniques, in order to increase sequencing depth and limit assay-specific biases. Each donor's leukapheresis produced roughly between roughly 0.85 and 10 billion PBMCs. Per donor, three plates each were used for CD4 naive and CD4 memory, two for CD8 naive, and one for CD8 memory. To estimate repertoire size and how much clonotypes are shared between individuals, the study performed deep sequencing of blood TCR repertoires from a few healthy adults. The study at large found these results: Naive subsets generally had larger estimated clonotype richness than memory subsets did. Across a few donors, roughly 5.4% of naive CD4, roughly 3.4% of naive CD8, 2% to 2.5% of memory CD4, and roughly 0.4% of memory CD8 clonotypes were shared. Incomplete sequencing was indicated by rarefaction of sorted-subset datasets, despite the large sequencing depth. Clonotypes shared by all four sorted-subset donors showed higher generation probabilities than non-shared clonotypes. Because the study included only a small number of donors, the genetic and exposure-history diversity represented was limited. Sampling was limited to blood, and TCR repertoires in tissue likely differ from TCR repertoires in blood. Based on pairwise subsampling, the degree of clonotype sharing among donors was expected to be affected by sequencing depth.

Inclusive of the bounding cysteine and phenylalanine, the CDR3 is 11 residues long. Only the CDR3 DNA is retained, 33 bases long and in frame from the first base. V and J lose 4 bases and 6 bases, and a span of 9 bases separates them. Based on the germline V gene (reference sequence), the CDR1 and CDR2 sequences are GTSNPN and SVGIG. TCR CDR3 regions were amplified from genomic DNA by multiplex PCR using the deep immunoSEQ assay. For each cell subset, the extracted genomic DNA was distributed evenly across all wells of several immunoSEQ 96-well plates, and each plate served as one replicate. For sorted subsets, approximately 190 ng genomic DNA, equal to 30,000 or so T cell genomes, was loaded into each replicate PCR. The purified libraries were quantified using a Qubit 3.0 fluorometer, sized with a Bioanalyzer 2100, and then quantified again using the KAPA Library Quantification kit. A separate single-read 150-cycle Illumina NextSeq 550 flow cell was used to sequence each immunoSEQ 96-well plate. In the original analysis: The immunoSEQ output contained only junctional sequences without quality scores, so filtering could not match that applied to full-length reads. To assign V/J genes and CDR3, sequences were annotated using PyIR, a Python wrapper for IgBLAST v1.9, with IMGT germline references. Reads were filtered out if the reads had weak V/J assignments (E-value above 1e-6), no CDR3, stop codons, out-of-frame junctions, or ambiguous translated residues. V3J clonotypes were defined as sequences sharing the same inferred V gene, J gene, and CDR3 amino acid sequence. Percentage overlap between repertoires was computed as shared unique clonotypes divided by the size of the smaller repertoire. Richness of each repertoire was evaluated using RTK rarefaction, the Chao1 estimator, and Recon v2.1 estimates of unobserved clonotypes. OLGA was used to compute generation probabilities for all TCRbeta clonotypes that the gDNA method yielded from a handful of donors. TCRdb obtained this table from immuneACCESS and retained in-frame rearrangements with V and J assigned. These tables miss some clones; where compared with another copy, unresolved V genes account for less than half of the shortfall, and the remainder is unexplained. For V, J and clone size, that table is used; D and trimming come from the DNA. The sample records about 750,000 clones, about 91% of which are singletons. The top ten clonotypes cover 24% of the sample.

For the CD8 naive samples, CD45RO-negative cells were positively selected for CCR7, yielding a CD45RA+CCR7+ population from which TemRA cells were excluded. The donors were healthy, HIV-negative adults with no recently reported acute infections or vaccinations. Every donor was a Caucasian adult living in Nashville, Tennessee, USA. Blood was obtained by leukapheresis, after which PBMCs were separated by Ficoll-Histopaque density gradient centrifugation and cryopreserved in liquid nitrogen vapor phase. Analytical flow cytometry was used to check the purity and quantity of each magnetically sorted T cell population. Genomic DNA was isolated from every sorted fraction and measured by UV absorbance on a Nanodrop 2000c. This clone occurred once. Its cognate antigen has yet to be identified. The record has no base qualities; no much larger clone is one base away.

The sample consisted of naive CD8+ T cells sorted from blood. The cell subset or site tag for this specimen amounts to: CD45RA+CCR7+. The rearranged chain carries TRBV30 and TRBJ1-1; no D gene call is confident. The clonotype was recovered from a man aged 25 to 40 in good health. Here is the DNA: TGTGCCTGGAAGAACCTGGCTGAAGCTTTCTTT. This encodes CAWKNLAEAFF. Supplemented by the reference TRBV30 and TRBJ1-1 proteins around the CDR3, the complete variable domain is SQTIHQWPATLVQPVGSPLSLECTVEGTSNPNLYWYRQAAGRGLQLLFYSVGIGQISSEVPQNLSASRPQDRQFILSSKKLLLSDSGFYLCAWKNLAEAFFGQGTRLTVV.